This TCR beta chain originates from a study of T cells in Graves' hyperthyroidism and ophthalmopathy. Study-wide points: Median prediction lead before ophthalmopathy onset was roughly 6 months with the model. Blood held most thyroid clonotypes expanded above 0.001 frequency.

Trimming removed 7 bases from V and 5 bases from J, with 19 bases in between. CDR1 is SGHRS and CDR2 is YFSETQ in the germline V gene. This CDR3 comprises 15 residues. What was amplified from RNA transcripts were TCR beta CDR3 regions. A first-round RT-PCR of the TCR CDR3 used the HTBI primer set. MiXCR, applied by TCRdb to the multiplex PCR reads, yields one record per CDR3 protein. The repertoire includes approximately 560,000 distinct CDR3 sequences, 15% to 18% of them detected once, and roughly 6.6% sits in the top ten. This clonotype was counted many times. The target antigen is unknown. This receptor was taken from a woman in her twenties or thirties with Graves' hyperthyroidism. The chain links TRBV5-1 to TRBJ2-1; TRBD2 is a possible D gene (5 bases). The sample comprised blood. CDR3 coding DNA: TGCGCCAGCCACGAGGGCGGGTCTAGTAACAATGAGCAGTTCTTC. This sequence encodes CASHEGGSSNNEQFF.